These T cell receptor beta chains were read from a single sample in a study of shared clonotypes between healthy human individuals. The table came from immunoSEQ multiplex PCR; TCRdb's copy has only in-frame clones and leaves some out. The sample lists around 2,100,000 clones; about 95% were seen once. The sample taken for sequencing was naive CD8+ T cells sorted from blood. The receptors here all came from a man younger than 30 in good health. The CDR3 runs from the conserved cysteine through the conserved F or W. Size is omitted from some rows. Given values are once, few, many or a class for expanded clones.

abundance	v_gene	j_gene	CDR3aa
once	TRBV7-9	TRBJ2-4	CASSLALGLAKNIQYF
.	TRBV7-3	TRBJ1-2	CASSLTGDYGYTF
.	TRBV28	TRBJ2-7	CASSGTSGGASHEQYF
once	TRBV9	TRBJ2-3	CASSVLSLDTQYF
.	TRBV7-9	TRBJ1-5	CASSSQDDRGGVPQHF
.	TRBV4-1	TRBJ2-3	CASSQDERGGTDTQYF
.	TRBV5-1	TRBJ2-7	CASSSWTVQDEQYF
once	TRBV30	TRBJ2-4	CAWSDEDIQYF
.	TRBV12-5	TRBJ2-5	CASGLVGAVQETQYF
.	TRBV7-9	TRBJ1-1	CASSFGQGISEAFF
.	TRBV11-3	TRBJ2-5	CASSLTSGWEQYF
.	TRBV5-1	TRBJ1-3	CASSLWDSSSGNTIYF
.	TRBV5-6	TRBJ1-6	CASSLGRLALHF
.	TRBV27	TRBJ2-2	CASSIIGLGLQEELFF
.	TRBV19	TRBJ2-3	CASSTYPPGTEGDTQYF
.	TRBV4-2	TRBJ1-6	CASKEGGSPLHF
.	TRBV7-9	TRBJ1-2	CASSLALGGSSGYTF
few	TRBV5-1	TRBJ1-1	CASSLFQANTEAFF
.	TRBV2	TRBJ2-7	CASSEVWLAGASYEQYF
.	TRBV5-8	TRBJ2-7	CASSLGTGTIYEQYF
.	TRBV11-2	TRBJ2-3	CASRPSGGYTDTQYF
few	TRBV6-5	TRBJ1-5	CASSSTGNQPQHF
.	TRBV27	TRBJ2-7	CASSLIGTTFYEQYF
once	TRBV18	TRBJ1-2	CASSPLAPTEDYGYTF
.	TRBV4-1	TRBJ1-4	CASSLSEGPFNEKLFF
.	TRBV6-1	TRBJ2-7	CASSVRVAYEQYF
.	TRBV7-9	TRBJ2-5	CASSIRTSGGPYQETQYF
.	TRBV30	TRBJ1-2	CAWSVRQFLFGYTF
.	TRBV13	TRBJ2-2	CASSFRGPTTGELFF
.	TRBV7-9	TRBJ2-7	CASSPSGGPIDEQYF
.	TRBV5-1	TRBJ1-1	CASSLEYLQEAFF
.	TRBV30	TRBJ2-1	CAWTPGGNEQFF
few	TRBV2	TRBJ1-5	CASSEGDVLTAF
.	TRBV7-7	TRBJ2-1	CASSPTSGNDEQFF
.	TRBV25-1	TRBJ1-1	CASSEGSRATEAFF
.	TRBV27	TRBJ1-6	CASSLGTGSASPLHF
.	TRBV7-6	TRBJ2-2	CASSNTGELFF
.	TRBV10-2	TRBJ2-5	CASSGTGKGETQYF
once	TRBV7-2	TRBJ2-2	CASTWTGVNTGELFF
once	TRBV4-1	TRBJ2-7	CASSQDERNEQYF